This T cell receptor (beta chain) was retrieved from a study of blood T cell repertoires in COVID-19. This CDR3 comprises 16 residues. Germline V gene lookup returns CDR1 SNHLY and CDR2 FYNNEI. The V gene end was trimmed by 7 bases and the J gene end by 1 base; junction bases not matched to a gene: 8. Authors' analysis steps: Nucleated cell counts were estimated from reference gene primer amplification. Libraries were prepared by immunoSEQ multiplex PCR; TCRdb keeps only in-frame clonotypes and omits some of them. V, J and clone size derive from that table, while D and trimming were established from the DNA sequence. The table includes thousands of clones, roughly nine tenths detected once.

This sequence originates from a human donor in a cohort sampled during active COVID-19. The V gene is TRBV2, the J gene TRBJ2-3, with TRBD2 identical over 10 bases. The sequenced sample consisted of peripheral blood. The CDR3 loop reads CASTGDTSGGTDTQYF. The CDR3 nucleotides read TGTGCCAGCACCGGTGATACTAGCGGGGGCACAGATACGCAGTATTTT.